A selection of T cell receptor beta chains follows, all from one sample in a study of blood T cell repertoires in COVID-19. Sequenced by immunoSEQ multiplex PCR; TCRdb stores in-frame clones only, minus some. The sample carries around 140,000 clones, around nine tenths recorded once. What was sequenced was peripheral blood. The receptors originated from a woman aged 50 to 65 with active or convalescent COVID-19. Each CDR3 is given with its conserved first and last residue. D genes are given only for firm matches. For some rows the clone size is stated as once, few or many, or as a class when expanded; others skip it.

d_call	j_call	v_call	clone_size	cdr3_aa	cdr3_nt
.	TRBJ1-2	TRBV19	once	CASTVGVLNYGYTF	TGTGCCAGTACGGTGGGAGTCCTTAACTATGGCTACACCTTC
TRBD1	TRBJ1-1	TRBV7-8	.	CASSLAPGQANTEAFF	TGTGCCAGCAGCTTAGCGCCGGGACAGGCGAACACTGAAGCTTTCTTT
TRBD1	TRBJ2-2	TRBV3-1/TRBV3-2	.	CASSQGDRVAGELFF	TGTGCCAGCAGCCAAGGGGACAGGGTAGCCGGGGAGCTGTTTTTT
.	TRBJ2-3	TRBV3-1/TRBV3-2	.	CASSGGSGTDTQYF	TGTGCCAGCAGCGGGGGGTCTGGCACAGATACGCAGTATTTT
.	TRBJ1-2	TRBV7-2	.	CASSLWGISQGGGGYTF	TGTGCCAGCAGCTTATGGGGTATATCGCAGGGAGGAGGTGGCTACACCTTC
.	TRBJ2-7	TRBV19	.	CASSISFRGNGEQYF	TGTGCCAGTAGTATAAGCTTCCGGGGGAACGGCGAGCAGTACTTC
TRBD2	TRBJ2-3	TRBV3-1/TRBV3-2	.	CASSLLAGLSTDTQYF	TGTGCCAGCAGCCTTCTAGCGGGGCTGAGCACAGATACGCAGTATTTT
.	TRBJ1-2	TRBV15	.	CATSRDRIRGGYTF	TGTGCCACCAGCAGAGATCGTATTAGGGGTGGCTACACCTTC
.	TRBJ2-2	TRBV6-6	.	CASSLLASENTGELFF	TGTGCCAGCAGCCTACTCGCTAGCGAGAACACCGGGGAGCTGTTTTTT
TRBD1	TRBJ2-1	TRBV19	.	CASSEGANYNEQFF	TGTGCCAGCTCAGAGGGGGCAAACTACAATGAGCAGTTCTTC
TRBD2	TRBJ2-2	TRBV19	.	CASNQRETTGELFF	TGTGCCAGTAATCAGCGGGAGACCACCGGGGAGCTGTTTTTT
.	TRBJ2-7	TRBV6-2/TRBV6-3	.	CASSSGLPTYEQYF	TGTGCCAGCAGTTCGGGACTTCCGACCTACGAGCAGTACTTC
TRBD1	TRBJ1-3	TRBV6-5	few	CASSYPGTVSGNTIYF	TGTGCCAGCAGTTACCCCGGGACAGTTTCTGGAAACACCATATATTTT
.	TRBJ1-1	TRBV27	.	CASSLSVGGDTEAFF	TGTGCCAGCAGTTTATCAGTGGGAGGGGACACTGAAGCTTTCTTT
TRBD1	TRBJ1-2	TRBV27	once	CASSFSPFRDSSYGYTF	TGTGCCAGCAGTTTTTCCCCTTTCAGGGACAGCTCTTATGGCTACACCTTC
TRBD2	TRBJ2-3	TRBV4-3	.	CASSLGLAGPADTQYF	TGCGCCAGCAGCTTGGGACTAGCGGGTCCCGCAGATACGCAGTATTTT
.	TRBJ2-5	TRBV14	.	CASSQGVGETQYF	TGTGCCAGCAGCCAAGGAGTCGGGGAGACCCAGTACTTC
TRBD1	TRBJ2-2	TRBV2	.	CASSADRADTGELFF	TGTGCCAGCAGCGCGGACAGGGCCGACACCGGGGAGCTGTTTTTT
TRBD2	TRBJ2-7	TRBV28	.	CASSLFGLLAGVRDEQYF	TGTGCCAGCAGTTTATTTGGATTACTAGCGGGAGTGCGGGACGAGCAGTACTTC
TRBD1	TRBJ1-6	TRBV19	.	CASSKEGQANSPLHF	TGTGCCAGTAGTAAAGAAGGACAGGCTAATTCACCCCTCCACTTT
.	TRBJ2-3	TRBV3-1/TRBV3-2	.	CASSQAWGEGTDTQYF	TGTGCCAGCAGCCAAGCTTGGGGGGAAGGCACAGATACGCAGTATTTT
TRBD2	TRBJ2-1	TRBV7-6	.	CASSGTGTSGGAMVF	TGTGCCAGCAGCGGGACCGGGACTAGCGGGGGGGCCATGGTCTTC
.	TRBJ1-4	TRBV30	.	CAWSVREGPLFF	TGTGCCTGGAGTGTACGGGAGGGTCCCCTGTTTTTT
.	TRBJ1-4	TRBV7-6	.	CASSLVPRQVNEKLFF	TGTGCCAGCAGCTTAGTGCCGAGACAGGTGAATGAAAAACTGTTTTTT
.	TRBJ1-2	TRBV2	.	CASRGQSAGYTF	TGTGCCAGCCGAGGTCAGTCAGCTGGCTACACCTTC
.	TRBJ2-3	TRBV18	.	CASSQLWGADTQYF	TGTGCCAGCTCCCAGTTGTGGGGCGCAGATACGCAGTATTTT
.	TRBJ2-3	TRBV19	.	CASSTFLTDTQYF	TGTGCCAGTAGTACGTTCCTCACAGATACGCAGTATTTT
.	TRBJ1-3	TRBV19	.	CASSILAGTGNTIYF	TGTGCCAGTAGTATTTTAGCGGGGACTGGAAACACCATATATTTT
TRBD1	TRBJ1-6	TRBV5-1	.	CASSSGQGNYSPLHF	TGCGCCAGCAGCTCGGGACAGGGGAATTATTCACCCCTCCACTTT
TRBD1	TRBJ2-2	TRBV5-4	.	CASSPGDRAGTGELFF	TGTGCCAGCAGCCCCGGGGACAGGGCCGGCACCGGGGAGCTGTTTTTT
.	TRBJ1-2	TRBV29-1	.	CSVEGIAGSVESGYTF	TGCAGCGTTGAAGGGATTGCCGGCAGCGTGGAATCTGGCTACACCTTC
.	TRBJ2-2	TRBV25-1	.	CASSVGTDGTGELFF	TGTGCCAGCAGTGTCGGGACTGACGGGACCGGGGAGCTGTTTTTT
TRBD1	TRBJ2-2	TRBV5-4	few	CASSGGQGTNTGELFF	TGTGCCAGCAGCGGGGGACAGGGGACGAACACCGGGGAGCTGTTTTTT
.	TRBJ1-6	TRBV30	.	CAWSLSRGANSPLHF	TGTGCCTGGAGTCTCTCTAGGGGCGCTAATTCACCCCTCCACTTT
.	TRBJ2-7	TRBV7-9	.	CASTDAGVYEQYF	TGTGCCAGCACCGACGCAGGTGTTTACGAGCAGTACTTC
.	TRBJ1-5	TRBV12-3/TRBV12-4	once	CASTGRVNQPQHF	TGTGCCAGCACCGGCAGGGTCAATCAGCCCCAGCATTTT
TRBD1	TRBJ2-6	TRBV7-8	.	CASSLSRTGGRSGANVLTF	TGTGCCAGCAGCTTATCCCGGACAGGGGGCCGGTCTGGGGCCAACGTCCTGACTTTC
TRBD1	TRBJ2-1	TRBV9	.	CASSVGRGYYEQFF	TGTGCCAGCAGCGTAGGCAGGGGGTATTATGAGCAGTTCTTC
.	TRBJ1-2	TRBV19	few	CASRPGGVRGRNTF	TGTGCCAGTCGGCCGGGAGGTGTTCGAGGACGGAACACCTTC
TRBD2	TRBJ2-5	TRBV15	.	CATSRDQGLAGGKETQYF	TGTGCCACCAGCAGAGATCAGGGACTAGCGGGAGGGAAAGAGACCCAGTACTTC
TRBD2	TRBJ2-7	TRBV4-1	.	CASSQTPGSGKSYEQYF	TGCGCCAGCAGCCAAACCCCTGGGAGCGGGAAGTCCTACGAGCAGTACTTC
.	TRBJ1-5	TRBV7-8	.	CASSLGEASNQPQHF	TGTGCCAGCAGCTTAGGGGAGGCTAGCAATCAGCCCCAGCATTTT
TRBD1	TRBJ2-7	TRBV7-8	.	CASSWGPTGAGAESSYEQYF	TGTGCCAGCAGCTGGGGACCGACAGGGGCTGGAGCAGAGTCTTCCTACGAGCAGTACTTC
.	TRBJ1-2	TRBV27	few	CASSLSNTGTPVVTF	TGTGCCAGCAGTTTATCTAACACCGGGACACCTGTAGTCACCTTC
.	TRBJ2-3	TRBV6-5	.	CASGISMDTQYF	TGTGCCAGCGGTATCTCTATGGATACGCAGTATTTT
TRBD1	TRBJ1-1	TRBV10-3	.	CAISGGQLEAFF	TGTGCCATCAGCGGGGGACAGCTTGAAGCTTTCTTT
.	TRBJ1-2	TRBV20-1	.	CSAREEGLNTF	TGCAGTGCTAGAGAGGAGGGCTTGAACACCTTC
.	TRBJ1-2	TRBV10-3	.	CAISQQGSPHGYGYTF	TGTGCCATCAGCCAGCAGGGTTCCCCCCATGGTTATGGCTACACCTTC
TRBD1	TRBJ1-5	TRBV7-9	few	CASSLQGAEQPQHF	TGTGCCAGCAGCTTACAGGGGGCGGAACAGCCCCAGCATTTT
TRBD1	TRBJ1-1	TRBV6-5	.	CASRVGGADTEAFF	TGTGCCAGCAGGGTAGGGGGCGCGGACACTGAAGCTTTCTTT
TRBD1	TRBJ1-2	TRBV30	.	CAWSVRKGATLGKTF	TGTGCCTGGAGTGTACGGAAGGGGGCGACCTTGGGAAAAACCTTC
.	TRBJ2-4	TRBV6-1	.	CASSEAPGGVGDIQYF	TGTGCCAGCAGTGAAGCACCGGGGGGCGTCGGGGACATTCAGTACTTC
.	TRBJ2-1	TRBV7-2	.	CASSITGKRSDEQFF	TGTGCCAGCAGCATTACAGGGAAGAGGTCGGATGAGCAGTTCTTC
TRBD2	TRBJ2-7	TRBV28	.	CASSSSLAGVADEQYF	TGTGCCAGCAGTTCCTCACTAGCGGGAGTAGCCGACGAGCAGTACTTC